A selection of T cell receptor beta chains follows, all from one sample in a study of Graves' ophthalmopathy and Graves' hyperthyroidism. TCRdb reprocessed the multiplex PCR reads with MiXCR, giving one entry per CDR3 protein. The repertoire holds roughly 50,000 distinct CDR3 sequences, with over 40% as singletons. The specimen sequenced was peripheral blood. These receptors were collected from an adult man with Graves' ophthalmopathy. CDR3s include the opening cysteine and the closing phenylalanine or tryptophan. The D gene is left open where the match is weak. For some rows the clone size is stated as once, few or many, or as a class when expanded; others skip it.

TRBD2,17,TRBJ2-2,.,TRBV15,TGTGCCACCAGCATGCCAGACCGGGGGGTAGACACCGGGGAGCTGTTTTTT,CATSMPDRGVDTGELFF
TRBD2,17,TRBJ2-5,many,TRBV5-1,TGCGCCAGCAGCTTCCGTCTAGCGGGGAACCACCAAGAGACCCAGTACTTC,CASSFRLAGNHQETQYF
.,13,TRBJ2-1,many,TRBV5-1,TGCGCCAGCAGCTTGGGCCCGGTGAATGAGCAGTTCTTC,CASSLGPVNEQFF
.,15,TRBJ1-5,.,TRBV7-9,TGTGCCAGCAGCTTTAGCGGGACTCAGGGTCAGCCCCAGCATTTT,CASSFSGTQGQPQHF
.,14,TRBJ1-1,many,TRBV6-5,TGTGCCAGCAGTTACGGACGGATGAACACTGAAGCTTTCTTT,CASSYGRMNTEAFF
TRBD1,13,TRBJ1-2,few,TRBV20-1,TGCAGTGCCAGCTCGGACAGGGGGGACGGCTACACCTTC,CSASSDRGDGYTF
.,15,TRBJ1-4,.,TRBV14,TGTGCCACCAGTGCCCAGTTTGCCCGCGGTGAAAAACTGTTTTTT,CATSAQFARGEKLFF
.,15,TRBJ2-3,many,TRBV3-1,TGTGCCAGCAGCCAGGCAGGGGACCCCACAGATACGCAGTATTTT,CASSQAGDPTDTQYF
.,16,TRBJ1-5,many,TRBV20-1,TGCAGTGCTAGAGATCTGGGCAGGGACCACATCAATCCCCAGCATTTT,CSARDLGRDHINPQHF
.,13,TRBJ2-3,few,TRBV29-1,TGCAGCGTTGTCGACAGAGTCGGGGAGACGCAGTATTTT,CSVVDRVGETQYF
.,12,TRBJ2-5,.,TRBV20-1,TGCAGCGCCATCCCGGGTGGAGAGACCCAGTACTTC,CSAIPGGETQYF
.,14,TRBJ2-1,many,TRBV27,TGTGCCAGCAGCTTGGGGGGCTACAACAATGAGCAGTTCTTC,CASSLGGYNNEQFF
.,12,TRBJ2-3,.,TRBV2,TGTGCCAGCAGTGTGGGGCGAGATACGCAGTATTTT,CASSVGRDTQYF
TRBD1,15,TRBJ1-2,once,TRBV6-5,TGTGCCAGCAGTTTAGGACAGGGTGGGAACTATGGCTACACCTTC,CASSLGQGGNYGYTF
.,13,TRBJ2-5,.,TRBV7-6,TGTGCCAGCAGCGGGGGGGGGGCGGAGACCCAGTACTTC,CASSGGGAETQYF
.,14,TRBJ1-1,many,TRBV19,TGTGCCAGTAGGTACAGCACCTTGAACACTGAAGCTTTCTTT,CASRYSTLNTEAFF
.,16,TRBJ2-1,.,TRBV9,TGTGCCAGCAGCCCCTTAGCTCGGGCGGAGGGAGATGAGCAGTTCTTC,CASSPLARAEGDEQFF
.,17,TRBJ2-3,many,TRBV5-1,TGCGCCAGCAGCTTGGAGTTGAGGCTAGCTGGAACAGATACGCAGTATTTT,CASSLELRLAGTDTQYF
TRBD2,15,TRBJ2-3,.,TRBV7-9,TGTGCCAGCAGCTACACTAGCGGGGGCACAGATACGCAGTATTTT,CASSYTSGGTDTQYF
TRBD2,14,TRBJ2-7,few,TRBV25-1,TGTGCCAGCAGTGATAGCGGGCTTGCGAACGAGCAGTACTTC,CASSDSGLANEQYF
.,15,TRBJ1-1,.,TRBV20-1,TGCAGTGCTAGAGATGCTGGCGGGGGGAACACTGAAGCTTTCTTT,CSARDAGGGNTEAFF
TRBD1,16,TRBJ1-5,many,TRBV10-1,TGCGCCAGCGGGGGGTGCGGACAGGGGCTCGTTCAGCCCCAGCATTTT,CASGGCGQGLVQPQHF
.,14,TRBJ1-2,.,TRBV10-3,TGTGCCATCAGTGATCAGGCAGGGAACTATGGCTACACCTTC,CAISDQAGNYGYTF
TRBD2,13,TRBJ2-1,many,TRBV28,TGTGTCGTTAGCGGGAGGTCCTACAATGAGCAGTTCTTC,CVVSGRSYNEQFF